A selection of T cell receptor beta chains follows, all from one sample in a study of cytomegalovirus exposure and HLA in healthy donors. This table comes from immunoSEQ multiplex PCR, and its TCRdb copy is limited to in-frame clones, with some not included. Seen here are just under 95,000 clones, about 83% observed once, and the top ten hold 5.5% to 6.5%. The specimen was PBMCs. These receptors all come from a woman aged 18-29 years in good health and CMV-seropositive. Both conserved end residues are part of each CDR3. The D gene is left open where the match is weak. Some rows have no size entry. The others give once, few or many, or a class for an expanded clone.

v_gene	abundance	j_gene	d_gene	CDR3nt	CDR3aa
TRBV6-1	.	TRBJ1-4	.	TGTGCCAGCAGTGGGCCAGAGCGAGGTGGGGAAAAACTGTTTTTT	CASSGPERGGEKLFF
TRBV28	.	TRBJ1-2	.	TGTGCCAGCAGGCTCCACACTAACTATGGCTACACCTTC	CASRLHTNYGYTF
TRBV6-4	.	TRBJ2-3	.	TGTGCCAGCAGTGATGGGGGGGCGACAGATACGCAGTATTTT	CASSDGGATDTQYF
TRBV28	.	TRBJ2-7	.	TGTGCCAGCTCAATTCGAGACTACGAGCAGTACTTC	CASSIRDYEQYF
TRBV27	.	TRBJ1-6	.	TGTGCCAGCAGCTACAGGGATCTGAGGAATTCACCCCTCCACTTT	CASSYRDLRNSPLHF
TRBV20-1	.	TRBJ1-1	.	TGCAGTGCCCCTGGACACGTTGAAGCTTTCTTT	CSAPGHVEAFF
TRBV7-2	.	TRBJ2-7	TRBD1	TGTGCCAGCAGCCCACGGACAGGGGCCTACGAGCAGTACTTC	CASSPRTGAYEQYF
TRBV5-4	few	TRBJ2-2	.	TGTGCCAGCAGCTTGGCGGGATCCCGAACCGGGGAGCTGTTTTTT	CASSLAGSRTGELFF
TRBV4-1	.	TRBJ1-2	.	TGCGCCAGCAGCCGGATAGCCCTTTCGACAGGAACTCTCCATGGCTACACCTTC	CASSRIALSTGTLHGYTF
TRBV15	.	TRBJ1-2	.	TGTGCCACCAGCAGAGATCTCTATGGCTACACCTTC	CATSRDLYGYTF
TRBV5-4	.	TRBJ2-5	.	TGTGCCAGCAGCCCCCCAAGTAGCGGAGAGACCCAGTACTTC	CASSPPSSGETQYF
TRBV5-1	few	TRBJ2-7	.	TGCGCCAGCAGTCCTCGGGGCGGGACTGCCGAGCAGTACTTC	CASSPRGGTAEQYF